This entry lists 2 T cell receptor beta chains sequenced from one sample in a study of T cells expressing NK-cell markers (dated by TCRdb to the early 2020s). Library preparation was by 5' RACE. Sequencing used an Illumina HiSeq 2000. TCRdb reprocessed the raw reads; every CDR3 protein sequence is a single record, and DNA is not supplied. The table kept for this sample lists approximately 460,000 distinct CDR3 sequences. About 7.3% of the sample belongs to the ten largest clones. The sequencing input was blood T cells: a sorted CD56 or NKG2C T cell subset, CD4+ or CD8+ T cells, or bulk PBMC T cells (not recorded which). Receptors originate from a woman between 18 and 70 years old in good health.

The CDR3 protein is CAWSAWEGAADTIYF. The chain carries TRBV30 and TRBJ1-3; TCRdb's D gene call, TRBD1, goes unchecked for lack of DNA. CDR1 is GTSNPN and CDR2 is SVGIG in the germline V gene (reference sequence). There are 15 residues in the CDR3.

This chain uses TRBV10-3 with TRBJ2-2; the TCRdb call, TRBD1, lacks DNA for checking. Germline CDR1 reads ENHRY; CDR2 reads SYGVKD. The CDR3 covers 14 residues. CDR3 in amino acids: CASERGIGPGELFF.